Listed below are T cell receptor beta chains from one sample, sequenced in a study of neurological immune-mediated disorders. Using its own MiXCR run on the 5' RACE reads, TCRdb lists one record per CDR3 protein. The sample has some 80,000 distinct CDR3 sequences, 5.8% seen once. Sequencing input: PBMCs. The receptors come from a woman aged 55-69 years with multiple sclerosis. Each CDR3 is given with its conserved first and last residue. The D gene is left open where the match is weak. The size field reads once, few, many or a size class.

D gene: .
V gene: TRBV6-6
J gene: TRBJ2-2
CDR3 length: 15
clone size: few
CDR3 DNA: TGTGCCAGCAGTTACCGAGGGGCAGGCACCGGGGAGCTGTTTTTT
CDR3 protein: CASSYRGAGTGELFF

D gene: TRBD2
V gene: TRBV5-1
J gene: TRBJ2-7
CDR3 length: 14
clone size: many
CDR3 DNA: TGCGCCAGCAAGGCGTGGGAGGGTGGGTACGAGCAGTACTTC
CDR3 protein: CASKAWEGGYEQYF

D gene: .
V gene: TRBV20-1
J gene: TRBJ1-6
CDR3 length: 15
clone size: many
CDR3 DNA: TGCAGCCAGACACGGGGGGGCTTTGGGAATTCACCCCTCCACTTT
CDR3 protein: CSQTRGGFGNSPLHF

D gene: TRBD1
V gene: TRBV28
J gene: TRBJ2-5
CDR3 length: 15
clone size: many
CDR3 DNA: TGTGCCAGCGGGGTAACCGGGACAGGGGGGGAGACCCAGTACTTC
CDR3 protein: CASGVTGTGGETQYF

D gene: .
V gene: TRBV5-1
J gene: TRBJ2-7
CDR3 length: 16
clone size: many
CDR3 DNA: TGCGCCAGCAGCTTGGTTTCAGGGGTTCCCTCCTACGAGCAGTACTTC
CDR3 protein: CASSLVSGVPSYEQYF

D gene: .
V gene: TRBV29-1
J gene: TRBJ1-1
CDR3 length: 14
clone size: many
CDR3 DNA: TGCAGCGTTGACCCACAGGGAATTGGCGCTGAAGCTTTCTTT
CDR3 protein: CSVDPQGIGAEAFF

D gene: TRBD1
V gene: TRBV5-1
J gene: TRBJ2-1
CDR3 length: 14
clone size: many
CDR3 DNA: TGCGCCAGCAGCTCTGGGACAGGGAACAATGAGCAGTTCTTC
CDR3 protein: CASSSGTGNNEQFF

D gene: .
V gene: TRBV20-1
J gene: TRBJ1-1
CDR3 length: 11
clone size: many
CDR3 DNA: TGCAGTGCTAGCCCCGTCGCTGAAGCTTTCTTT
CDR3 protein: CSASPVAEAFF

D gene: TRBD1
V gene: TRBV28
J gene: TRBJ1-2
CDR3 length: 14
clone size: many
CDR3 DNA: TGTGCCAGCTGGTACAGGGGGCGGGGCTATGGCTACACCTTC
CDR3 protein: CASWYRGRGYGYTF

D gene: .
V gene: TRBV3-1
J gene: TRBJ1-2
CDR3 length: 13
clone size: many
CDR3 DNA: TGTGCCAGCAGCCAAGTTCCCAGGGAGGGCTACACCTTC
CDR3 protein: CASSQVPREGYTF